This is a list of T cell receptor beta chains from one sample in a study of T cells in Graves' hyperthyroidism and ophthalmopathy. TCRdb re-analysed the multiplex PCR reads in MiXCR, keeping a single row per CDR3 protein. The sample has 650,000 to 800,000 distinct CDR3 sequences, roughly 46% seen once. The sequencing input was peripheral blood or thyroid tissue (not recorded which). The source of these receptors is an adult man with Graves' disease, either hyperthyroidism or ophthalmopathy (not recorded which). Each CDR3 is given with its conserved first and last residue. A D gene is named only where the DNA matches it firmly. Expanded clones are given a class, and other clones once, few, many or no size at all.

v_gene	j_gene	abundance	d_gene	CDR3nt	CDR3aa
TRBV20-1	TRBJ2-7	NA	NA	TGCAGTGCTAGAGAGCGCGGGACCTCAGGAGGCCACTACGAGCAGTACTTC	CSARERGTSGGHYEQYF
TRBV12-3/TRBV12-4	TRBJ1-2	few	TRBD1	TGTGCCAGCAGTTTAACAGGGGTCGGCTACACCTTC	CASSLTGVGYTF
TRBV29-1	TRBJ1-1	many	TRBD1	TGCAGCGTTGGAAGTGCGGACAGGATTATGAACACTGAAGCTTTCTTT	CSVGSADRIMNTEAFF
TRBV7-3	TRBJ1-6	NA	NA	TGTGCCAGCAGCTCCTTAGCGCCGAATTCACCCCTCCACTTT	CASSSLAPNSPLHF
TRBV10-3	TRBJ1-6	NA	NA	TGTGCCATCAGTGTGGGTAATTCACCCCTCCACTTT	CAISVGNSPLHF
TRBV24-1	TRBJ2-2	many	NA	TGTGCCACCAGTGCGGGCACCGGGGAGCTGTTTTTT	CATSAGTGELFF
TRBV20-1	TRBJ1-6	once	TRBD1	TGCAGTGCTGAAACCGGGACAGGGTATAATTCACCCCTCCACTTT	CSAETGTGYNSPLHF
TRBV19	TRBJ1-2	few	TRBD1	TGTGCCAGTAGTGCGCTTCAGGGGGCCGGTGGCTACACCTTC	CASSALQGAGGYTF
TRBV7-3	TRBJ2-7	many	TRBD1	TGTGCCAGGGACAGGGGTATGCACGAGCAGTACTTC	CARDRGMHEQYF
TRBV20-1	TRBJ1-1	NA	NA	TGCAGTGCTAGAAGGGCGGGGAACACTGAAGCTTTCTTT	CSARRAGNTEAFF
TRBV24-1	TRBJ2-2	NA	NA	TGTGCCACCGGCCAGCGGGAGCTGTTTTTT	CATGQRELFF
TRBV29-1	TRBJ1-5	NA	TRBD1	TGCAGCGTATCAGGGGGCTTTCAGCCCCAGCATTTT	CSVSGGFQPQHF
TRBV7-3	TRBJ2-7	NA	TRBD1	TGTGCCAGCAGCTTAGCAGGGGGCATTGCCTACGAGCAGTACTTC	CASSLAGGIAYEQYF
TRBV24-1	TRBJ2-6	NA	TRBD1	TGTGCCACCAGTGATCCAAGAACAGGGGCTAGCTCTGGGGCCAACGTCCTGACTTTC	CATSDPRTGASSGANVLTF
TRBV12-3/TRBV12-4	TRBJ1-1	few	NA	TGTGCCACCACCCGAACCGGGAACACTGAAGCTTTCTTT	CATTRTGNTEAFF
TRBV6-1	TRBJ2-7	NA	NA	TGTGCCAGCTCACCCCTGCAGGGGGGGACCCTCCTCGACGAGCAGTACTTC	CASSPLQGGTLLDEQYF
TRBV29-1	TRBJ1-2	NA	NA	TGCAGCGTTTTCGGTGGGTTGGACAGAGGCTATGGCTACACCTTC	CSVFGGLDRGYGYTF
TRBV7-3	TRBJ2-7	NA	TRBD2	TGCGCCAGCAGCCAAGAAATGGGAGGGCCCTCCTACGAGCAGTACTTC	CASSQEMGGPSYEQYF
TRBV20-1	TRBJ1-5	many	NA	TGCAGTGCGGTGGTCCAAGGCAATCAGCCCCAGCATTTT	CSAVVQGNQPQHF
TRBV4-1	TRBJ1-6	NA	TRBD1	TGCGCCAGCAGCCAAGGCGGACAGGGCTTAGGTTCACCCCTCCACTTT	CASSQGGQGLGSPLHF
TRBV6-5	TRBJ1-6	many	TRBD1	TGTGCCAGCAGTTACTCCAGACAGGGTAGTTCACCCCTCCACTTT	CASSYSRQGSSPLHF
TRBV10-3	TRBJ1-6	NA	NA	TGTGCCATCAGTGGGGCAGGGATCGAACCTAATTCACCCCTCCACTTT	CAISGAGIEPNSPLHF
TRBV2	TRBJ2-5	NA	TRBD1	TGTGCCAGCACCGAGCGACAGGGGGGGCGAGAGACCCAGTACTTC	CASTERQGGRETQYF
TRBV5-1	TRBJ2-7	few	NA	TGCGCCAGCAGCTTCTCGACGCAGGGAAACGAGCAGTACTTC	CASSFSTQGNEQYF
TRBV7-8	TRBJ1-1	many	NA	TGTGCCAGCAGCTCGCGGACAGTAATGAACACTGAAGCTTTCTTT	CASSSRTVMNTEAFF
TRBV9	TRBJ2-7	NA	TRBD2	TGTGCCAGCAGCGAGGGACTAGCGGGCTACGAGCAGTACTTC	CASSEGLAGYEQYF
TRBV7-3	TRBJ2-2	NA	NA	TGTGCCAGCTCACCATCGGGACGGCAGGGTAACACCGGGGAGCTGTTTTTT	CASSPSGRQGNTGELFF
TRBV7-8	TRBJ1-2	many	TRBD1	TGTGCCAGCAGCTCACAGGGGTTCTCAGCTAACTATGGCTACACCTTC	CASSSQGFSANYGYTF
TRBV29-1	TRBJ1-2	NA	NA	TGCAGCCCTAGTGTGGGCTATGGCTACACCTTC	CSPSVGYGYTF
TRBV29-1	TRBJ2-5	many	TRBD2	TGCAGCGTTGAAGGGGGGGGAGCGGTTGAGGAGACCCAGTACTTC	CSVEGGGAVEETQYF
TRBV2	TRBJ1-1	NA	NA	TGTGCCAGCAGCGACCCTTTGGGGGGGGGGCGTACTGAAGCTTTCTTT	CASSDPLGGGRTEAFF
TRBV24-1	TRBJ1-6	many	NA	TGTGCCACCAGTGATACGTGGGAGAATTCACCCCTCCACTTT	CATSDTWENSPLHF
TRBV20-1	TRBJ1-5	many	NA	TGCAGTGCTAGTAATACGAATCAGCCCCAGCATTTT	CSASNTNQPQHF
TRBV10-3	TRBJ2-5	NA	NA	TGTGCCATCAGTGAGAGGGTGGGGACGCCAGAGACCCAGTACTTC	CAISERVGTPETQYF
TRBV5-1	TRBJ2-3	NA	NA	TGCGCCAGCAGCTTGGCAGCGTTGAGCACAGATACGCAGTATTTT	CASSLAALSTDTQYF
TRBV5-5	TRBJ1-1	few	NA	TGTGCCAGCAGCCAAGTGGCAGGGGTTACTGAAGCTTTCTTT	CASSQVAGVTEAFF
TRBV15	TRBJ1-4	NA	TRBD1	TGTGCCACCAGCGTATTCTCAGGGGGCGTTGCAAAACTGTTTTTT	CATSVFSGGVAKLFF